This T cell receptor (beta chain) originates from a study of blood T cell repertoires in COVID-19. Study overall: Sites across the United States, Italy and Spain contributed samples from acute and convalescent COVID-19. T cells, B-cell-depleted T cells, or PBMCs provided the cDNA or gDNA that served as material.

The protocol was immunoSEQ multiplex PCR, while the TCRdb copy is restricted to in-frame clones and leaves out a portion. This repertoire shows roughly 200,000 clones, roughly 90% found once; its top ten account for more than 3.5%. This clone was found a few times. This receptor was taken from a woman in her 40s with acute COVID-19. Sequencing was carried out using PBMCs or T cells enriched from blood (not recorded which).

CDR3 coding DNA: TGTGCCAGCAGTTCCACAGAGTTTGGCTACACCTTC. Its translation is CASSSTEFGYTF. The genes are TRBV12-3 or TRBV12-4 and TRBJ1-2; D not resolved. V shed 4 bases and J shed 7 bases, with 10 bases lying between them. The CDR3 sequence is 12 residues long.